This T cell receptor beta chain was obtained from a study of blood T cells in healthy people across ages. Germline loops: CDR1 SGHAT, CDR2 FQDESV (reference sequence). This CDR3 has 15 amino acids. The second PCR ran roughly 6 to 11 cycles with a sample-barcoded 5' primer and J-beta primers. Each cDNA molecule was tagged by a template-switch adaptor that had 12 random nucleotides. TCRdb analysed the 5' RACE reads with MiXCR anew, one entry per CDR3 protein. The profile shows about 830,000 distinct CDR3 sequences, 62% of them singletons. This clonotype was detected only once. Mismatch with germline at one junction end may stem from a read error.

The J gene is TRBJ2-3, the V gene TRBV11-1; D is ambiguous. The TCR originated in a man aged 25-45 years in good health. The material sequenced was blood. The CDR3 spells CASSLDVGFTDTQYF. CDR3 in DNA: TGTGCCAGCAGCTTAGATGTGGGGTTCACAGATACGCAGTATTTC.